The 18 T cell receptor beta chains reported below all come from one sample, sequenced in a study of T cells in localized non-small cell lung cancer. Generated by immunoSEQ multiplex PCR, the TCRdb table keeps only in-frame clones and is missing some. This table holds 4,500 or so clones, around 21% found once. Here the sequenced sample was lung tumor tissue, taken before any cancer treatment. All receptors come from a female donor over 55 with stage I lung adenocarcinoma.

This chain joins TRBV14 and TRBJ1-3; D gene uncertain. This CDR3 has 19 residues. V was pared by 1 base and J by 0 bases, with 19 bases between. CDR1 is SGHDN and CDR2 is FVKESK in the germline V gene. CDR3 nucleotide sequence: TGTGCCAGCAGCCAAGTTCGTCTGGGTCCCCTAAGCTCTGGAAACACCATATATTTT. Translated: CASSQVRLGPLSSGNTIYF.

There are a few counts of this clone. The chain recombines TRBV14 with TRBJ2-1, with 11 bases identical to TRBD2. Germline CDR1 is SGHDN and CDR2 is FVKESK. V lost 4 bases and J lost 2; bases outside the gene matches: 1. CDR3 length equals 15 residues. The CDR3 loop is CASSLAGGTYNEQFF. The CDR3 DNA follows: TGTGCCAGCAGCCTAGCGGGAGGGACCTACAATGAGCAGTTCTTC.

The V and J genes are TRBV15 and TRBJ2-7, with D perhaps TRBD2 (7 bases). The CDR3 spans 16 residues. Trimming removed 3 bases from V and 5 bases from J, with 20 bases in between. Germline CDR1 and CDR2: LNHNV and YYDKDF (reference sequence). CDR3 protein: CATSSLGGRIPHEQYF. The CDR3 DNA reads TGTGCCACCAGCAGCCTGGGGGGGCGAATCCCCCACGAGCAGTACTTC.

This clone has a handful of counts. The rearrangement joins TRBV11-3 to TRBJ2-3; perhaps TRBD2 as D (5 bases). The CDR3 totals 15 residues. Trimming took 5 bases from V and 6 from J, leaving 18 bases between them. Germline loops: CDR1 SGHNT, CDR2 YENEEA. CDR3 amino acids: CASSIGRVPTDTQYF. CDR3 in DNA: TGTGCCAGCAGCATAGGGCGGGTCCCCACGGATACGCAGTATTTT.

This clone was counted a few times. This chain joins TRBV11-3 and TRBJ2-1; 9 positions agree with TRBD1. Germline-derived CDR1 and CDR2 are SGHNT and YENEEA. The V gene end was trimmed by 2 bases and the J gene end by 6 bases; junction bases not matched to a gene: 5. CDR3 size: 15 residues. CDR3 bases: TGTGCCAGCAGCTTATCCGGACAGGGGCGCAATGAGCAGTTCTTC. It codes for CASSLSGQGRNEQFF.

The J gene is TRBJ2-7, the V gene TRBV4-1, with TRBD1 identical over 11 bases. Trimming cost V 4 bases and J 3 bases; bases outside gene matches: 5. Germline assignment: CDR1 MGHRA and CDR2 YSYEKL. The CDR3 spans 15 residues. CDR3 amino acids: CASSPGQGANYEQYF. CDR3 nucleotides: TGCGCCAGCAGCCCCGGACAGGGGGCAAACTACGAGCAGTACTTC.

The rearrangement links TRBV4-1 to TRBJ2-4; a weak D match, TRBD1 (5 bases). Germline loops: CDR1 MGHRA, CDR2 YSYEKL. The CDR3 has 15 amino acids. Trimming stripped 0 bases from V and 9 bases from J, with 15 bases between. CDR3 residues: CASSQDVGHPSIQYF. The CDR3 DNA follows: TGCGCCAGCAGCCAAGATGTTGGACATCCTAGCATTCAGTACTTC.

This rearrangement joins TRBV5-1 to TRBJ1-2; a weak D match, TRBD1 (5 bases). The length of the CDR3 is 14 residues. The germline CDR1 and CDR2 sequences are SGHRS and YFSETQ. V was shortened by 0 bases and J by 8 bases, with 14 bases between the two germline ends. The CDR3 here is CASSLALGEDGYTF. Here the CDR3 DNA reads TGCGCCAGCAGCTTGGCCTTAGGGGAGGACGGCTACACCTTC.

The CDR3 bases are TGTGCTAGTGGTTTGGAGGCAGGGCCTGGAAACACCATATATTTT. Its translation is CASGLEAGPGNTIYF. The rearrangement uses TRBV12-5 and TRBJ1-3; possible D gene TRBD1, 5 bases. Germline lookup yields CDR1 LGHNT and CDR2 FRNRAP. CDR3 size: 15 residues. V lost 1 base and J 2 bases, leaving 9 bases between the germline ends. The whole variable domain, remainder taken from reference TRBV12-5 and TRBJ1-3, is DARVTQTPRHKVTEMGQEVTMRCQPILGHNTVFWYRQTMMQGLELLAYFRNRAPLDDSGMPKDRFSAEMPDATLATLKIQPSEPRDSAVYFCASGLEAGPGNTIYFGEGSWLTVV.

This clone ranks as medium-sized. V gene TRBV11-3 combines with J gene TRBJ2-7; 8 nucleotides match TRBD1. This CDR3 spans 14 amino acids. Germline CDR1 SGHNT, CDR2 YENEEA. V lost 1 base and J lost 3; bases outside the gene matches: 2. CDR3 in amino acids: CASSLGDRSYEQYF. For the CDR3, the DNA is TGTGCCAGCAGCTTAGGGGACAGGAGCTACGAGCAGTACTTC.

The count of this clone is one. The chain carries TRBV18 and TRBJ2-2; D is possibly TRBD1 or TRBD2 (5 bases each). This CDR3 is 15 amino acids long. The V end lost 6 bases, the J end lost 7 bases, and 18 bases lay between the germline ends. CDR1 is KGHSH and CDR2 is LQKENI in the germline V gene. The CDR3 protein is CASSPRDPNYGELFF. CDR3 DNA sequence: TGTGCCAGCTCTCCTCGGGACCCAAATTACGGGGAGCTGTTTTTT.

Within the sample, this clone is medium-sized. This chain connects TRBV11-3 to TRBJ2-2; 7 positions match TRBD1. Looked up from germline, CDR1 is SGHNT and CDR2 is YENEEA. The CDR3 contains 18 residues. V shed 0 bases, J shed 0 bases, and the junction held 7 bases outside the gene matches. This CDR3 reads CASSLEPLGGANTGELFF. DNA for the CDR3: TGTGCCAGCAGCTTAGAACCCTTAGGGGGCGCGAACACCGGGGAGCTGTTTTTT.

This clone was seen more than once but under ten times. The chain is built from TRBV30 and TRBJ2-6; the D gene is possibly TRBD1 (5 bases). The CDR3 consists of 16 residues. Germline V gene lookup returns CDR1 GTSNPN and CDR2 SVGIG (reference sequence). V lost 3 bases and J lost 5, with 17 bases in between. The CDR3: CAWSGWGSDWANVLTF. The CDR3 coding sequence is TGTGCCTGGAGCGGATGGGGCTCTGATTGGGCCAACGTCCTGACTTTC.

In this sample, this clone turned up a few times. The chain joins TRBV6-8 to TRBJ1-1, with TRBD1 as a possible D gene (6 bases). The CDR3 is 14 amino acids. Trimming took 2 bases from V and 5 from J, leaving 12 bases between them. Germline V gene data show CDR1 as MNHGY and CDR2 as SAAAGT. The CDR3 DNA reads TGTGCCAGCAGTTACGGGGGGGGCCGAACTGAAGCTTTCTTT. Protein product: CASSYGGGRTEAFF.

The rearrangement links TRBV6-8 to TRBJ1-1; 9 bases are shared with TRBD1. CDR1 and CDR2 from the germline V gene are MNHGY and SAAAGT. Trimming cost V 0 bases and J 0 bases; bases outside gene matches: 2. CDR3 length: 16 amino acids. Written as DNA, the CDR3 is TGTGCCAGCAGTTACTCGAGGGACAGGGTGAACACTGAAGCTTTCTTT. Protein product: CASSYSRDRVNTEAFF.

This clone was counted ten times or more. The V gene is TRBV11-3, the J gene TRBJ2-1; D may be TRBD2 (5 bases). The length of the CDR3 is 14 residues. Germline CDR1 and CDR2: SGHNT and YENEEA. Trimming pared 5 bases from V and 2 bases from J, leaving 10 bases between. The CDR3 coding sequence is TGTGCCAGCAGCGCGGACGGGACCTACAATGAGCAGTTCTTC. This sequence encodes CASSADGTYNEQFF.

This clone is medium-sized (0.01 to 0.1%). The J gene is TRBJ2-1, the V gene TRBV11-3; D is possibly TRBD2 (5 bases). V lost 3 bases to trimming and J lost 1 base, with 16 bases between them. The CDR3 extends over 17 amino acids. Germline CDR1 is SGHNT and CDR2 is YENEEA. The CDR3 nucleotides are TGTGCCAGCAGCTTGGAGCGGTTACCCGCGTCCTACAATGAGCAGTTCTTC. This sequence encodes CASSLERLPASYNEQFF.

The table lists this clone with a few counts. J is TRBJ2-2 and V is TRBV11-3, with 12 bases lining up with TRBD2. CDR3 size: 17 residues. Trimming removed 6 bases from V and 0 bases from J; junction bases left unmatched: 5. Looked up from germline, CDR1 is SGHNT and CDR2 is YENEEA. The CDR3 sequence is CASRPTSGGANTGELFF. As DNA, the CDR3 is TGTGCCAGCAGACCGACTAGCGGGGGAGCGAACACCGGGGAGCTGTTTTTT.